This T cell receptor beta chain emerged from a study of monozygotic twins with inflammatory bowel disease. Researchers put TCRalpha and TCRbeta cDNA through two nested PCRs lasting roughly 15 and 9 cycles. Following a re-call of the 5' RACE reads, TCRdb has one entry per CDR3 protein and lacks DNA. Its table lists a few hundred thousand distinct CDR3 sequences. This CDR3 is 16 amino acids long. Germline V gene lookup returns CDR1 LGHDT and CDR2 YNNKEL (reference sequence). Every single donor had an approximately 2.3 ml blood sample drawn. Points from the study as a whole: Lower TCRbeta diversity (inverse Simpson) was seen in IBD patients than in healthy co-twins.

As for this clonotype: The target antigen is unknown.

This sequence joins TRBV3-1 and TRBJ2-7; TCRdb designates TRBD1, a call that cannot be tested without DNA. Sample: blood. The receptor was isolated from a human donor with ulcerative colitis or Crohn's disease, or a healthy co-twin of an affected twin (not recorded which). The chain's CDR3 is CASSQGGTGYSYEQYF.